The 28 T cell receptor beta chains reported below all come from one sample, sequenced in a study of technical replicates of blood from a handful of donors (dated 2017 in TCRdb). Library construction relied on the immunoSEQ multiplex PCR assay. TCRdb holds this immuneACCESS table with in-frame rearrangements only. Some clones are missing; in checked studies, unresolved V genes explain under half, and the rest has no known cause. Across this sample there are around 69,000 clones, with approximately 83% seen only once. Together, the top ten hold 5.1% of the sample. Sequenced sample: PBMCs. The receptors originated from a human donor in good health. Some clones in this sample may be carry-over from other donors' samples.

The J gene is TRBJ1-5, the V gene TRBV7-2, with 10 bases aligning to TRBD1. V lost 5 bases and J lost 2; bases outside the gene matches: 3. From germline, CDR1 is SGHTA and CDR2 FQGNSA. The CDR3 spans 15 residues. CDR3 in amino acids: CASSTGTGGNQPQHF. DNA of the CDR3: TGTGCCAGCAGCACCGGGACAGGGGGCAATCAGCCCCAGCATTTT.

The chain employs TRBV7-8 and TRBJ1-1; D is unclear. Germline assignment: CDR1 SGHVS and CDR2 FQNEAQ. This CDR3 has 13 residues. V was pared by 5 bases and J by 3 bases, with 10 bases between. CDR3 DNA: TGTGCCAGCAGCACCATGAGGGACACTGAAGCTTTCTTT. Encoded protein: CASSTMRDTEAFF. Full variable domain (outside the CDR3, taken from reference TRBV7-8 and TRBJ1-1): GAGVSQSPRYKVAKRGQDVALRCDPISGHVSLFWYQQALGQGPEFLTYFQNEAQLDKSGLPSDRFFAERPEGSVSTLKIQRTQQEDSAVYLCASSTMRDTEAFFGQGTRLTVV.

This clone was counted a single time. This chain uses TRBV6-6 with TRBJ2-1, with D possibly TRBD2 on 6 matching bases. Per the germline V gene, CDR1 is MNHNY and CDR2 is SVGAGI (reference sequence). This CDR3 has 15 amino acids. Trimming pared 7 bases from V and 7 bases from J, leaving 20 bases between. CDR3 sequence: CASTSGGSGWNEQFF. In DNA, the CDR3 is TGTGCCAGCACCTCCGGGGGATCCGGTTGGAATGAGCAGTTCTTC.

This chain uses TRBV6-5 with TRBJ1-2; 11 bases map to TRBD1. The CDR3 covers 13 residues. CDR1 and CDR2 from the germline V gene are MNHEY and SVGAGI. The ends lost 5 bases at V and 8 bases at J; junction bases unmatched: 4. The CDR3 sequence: CASSGQGARGYTF. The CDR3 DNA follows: TGTGCCAGCAGTGGACAGGGGGCGCGGGGCTACACCTTC.

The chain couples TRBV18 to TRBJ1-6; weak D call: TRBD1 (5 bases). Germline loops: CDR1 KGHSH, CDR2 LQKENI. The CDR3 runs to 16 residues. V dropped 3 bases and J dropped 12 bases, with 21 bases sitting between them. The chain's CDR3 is CASSPATEPARGPLHF. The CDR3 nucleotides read TGTGCCAGCTCACCGGCGACAGAGCCCGCTCGAGGACCCCTCCACTTT. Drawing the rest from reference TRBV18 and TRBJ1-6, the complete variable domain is NAGVMQNPRHLVRRRGQEARLRCSPMKGHSHVYWYRQLPEEGLKFMVYLQKENIIDESGMPKERFSAEFPKEGPSILRIQQVVRGDSAAYFCASSPATEPARGPLHFGNGTRLTVT.

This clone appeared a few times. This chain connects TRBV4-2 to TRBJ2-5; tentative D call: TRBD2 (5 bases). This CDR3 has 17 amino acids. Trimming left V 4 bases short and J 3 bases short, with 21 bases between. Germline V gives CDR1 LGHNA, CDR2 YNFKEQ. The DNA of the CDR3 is TGTGCCAGCAGCCTAAGTCTCGGCGTCGACGGGGAAGAGACCCAGTACTTC. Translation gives CASSLSLGVDGEETQYF.

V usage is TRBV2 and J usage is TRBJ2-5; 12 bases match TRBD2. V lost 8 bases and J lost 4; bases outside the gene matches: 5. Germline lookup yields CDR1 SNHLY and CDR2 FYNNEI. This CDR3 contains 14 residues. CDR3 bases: TGTGCCAGCCTCCCGGGACTAGCGGGAGAGACCCAGTACTTC. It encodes CASLPGLAGETQYF. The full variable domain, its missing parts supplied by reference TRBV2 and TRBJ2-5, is EPEVTQTPSHQVTQMGQEVILRCVPISNHLYFYWYRQILGQKVEFLVSFYNNEISEKSEIFDDQFSVERPDGSNFTLKIRSTKLEDSAMYFCASLPGLAGETQYFGPGTRLLVL.

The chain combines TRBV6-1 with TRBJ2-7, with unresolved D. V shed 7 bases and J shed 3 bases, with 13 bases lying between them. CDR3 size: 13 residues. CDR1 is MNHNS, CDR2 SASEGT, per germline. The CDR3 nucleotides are TGTGCCAGCAAACAGATCTCGATCTACGAGCAGTACTTC. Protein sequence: CASKQISIYEQYF.

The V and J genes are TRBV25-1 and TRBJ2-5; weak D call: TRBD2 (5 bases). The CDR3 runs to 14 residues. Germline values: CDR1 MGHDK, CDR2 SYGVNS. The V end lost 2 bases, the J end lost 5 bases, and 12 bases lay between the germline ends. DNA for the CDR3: TGTGCCAGCAGTGAAGGCGGGTCGGGGGAGACCCAGTACTTC. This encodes CASSEGGSGETQYF.

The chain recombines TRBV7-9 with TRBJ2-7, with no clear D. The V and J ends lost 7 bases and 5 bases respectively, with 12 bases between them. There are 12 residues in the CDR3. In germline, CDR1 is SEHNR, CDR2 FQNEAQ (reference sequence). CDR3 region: CASNPPGHEQYF. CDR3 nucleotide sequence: TGTGCCAGCAACCCCCCTGGCCACGAGCAGTACTTC. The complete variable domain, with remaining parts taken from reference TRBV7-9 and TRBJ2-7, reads DTGVSQNPRHKITKRGQNVTFRCDPISEHNRLYWYRQTLGQGPEFLTYFQNEAQLEKSRLLSDRFSAERPKGSFSTLEIQRTEQGDSAMYLCASNPPGHEQYFGPGTRLTVT.

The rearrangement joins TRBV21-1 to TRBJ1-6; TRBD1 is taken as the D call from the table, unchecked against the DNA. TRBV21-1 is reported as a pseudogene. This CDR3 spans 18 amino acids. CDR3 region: CASRRQPLASSYNSPLHF. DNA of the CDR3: TGTGCCAGCCGAAGACAGCCCCTCGCCAGCTCCTATAATTCACCCCTCCACTTT.

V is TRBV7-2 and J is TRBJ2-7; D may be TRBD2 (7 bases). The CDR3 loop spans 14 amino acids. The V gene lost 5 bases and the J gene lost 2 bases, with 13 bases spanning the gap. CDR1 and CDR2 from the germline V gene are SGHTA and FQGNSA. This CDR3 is CASSPAGAPYEQYF. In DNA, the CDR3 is TGTGCCAGCAGCCCCGCGGGGGCCCCCTACGAGCAGTACTTC.

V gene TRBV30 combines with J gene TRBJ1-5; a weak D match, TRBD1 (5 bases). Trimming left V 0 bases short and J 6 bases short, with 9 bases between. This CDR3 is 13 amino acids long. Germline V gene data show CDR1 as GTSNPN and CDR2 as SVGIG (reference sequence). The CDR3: CAWSVGGSQPQHF. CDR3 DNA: TGTGCCTGGAGTGTGGGGGGAAGTCAGCCCCAGCATTTT.

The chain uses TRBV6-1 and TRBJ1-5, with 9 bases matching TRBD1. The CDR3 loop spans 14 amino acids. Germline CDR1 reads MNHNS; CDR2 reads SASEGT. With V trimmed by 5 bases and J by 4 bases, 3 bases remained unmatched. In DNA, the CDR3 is TGTGCCAGCAGTCGCGGACAGGGGAATCAGCCCCAGCATTTT. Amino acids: CASSRGQGNQPQHF.

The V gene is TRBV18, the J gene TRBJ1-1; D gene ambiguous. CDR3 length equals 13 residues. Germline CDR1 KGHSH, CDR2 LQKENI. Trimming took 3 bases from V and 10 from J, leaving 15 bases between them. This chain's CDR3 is CASSPSSVARAFF. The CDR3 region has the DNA TGTGCCAGCTCACCTTCGTCAGTGGCTAGAGCTTTCTTT.

The CDR3 region is CASSAQEWGGGYTF. As DNA, the CDR3 is TGTGCCAGCAGCGCTCAGGAGTGGGGGGGAGGCTACACCTTC. The chain links TRBV7-6 to TRBJ1-2; possible D gene TRBD1, 5 bases. The CDR3 is 14 amino acids. V lost 5 bases and J 8 bases, leaving 18 bases between the germline ends. CDR1 SGHVS and CDR2 FNYEAQ come from the germline V gene.

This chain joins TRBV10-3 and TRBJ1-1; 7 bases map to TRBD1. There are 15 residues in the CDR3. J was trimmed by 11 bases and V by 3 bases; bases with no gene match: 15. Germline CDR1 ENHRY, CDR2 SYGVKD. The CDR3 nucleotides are TGTGCCATCAGTGACCCAGGGGGGATCCCTACGGGGGCTTTCTTT. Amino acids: CAISDPGGIPTGAFF.

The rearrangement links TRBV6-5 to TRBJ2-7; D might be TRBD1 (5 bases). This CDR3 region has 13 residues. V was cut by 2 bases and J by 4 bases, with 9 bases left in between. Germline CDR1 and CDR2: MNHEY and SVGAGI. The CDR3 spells CASSYPDSYEQYF. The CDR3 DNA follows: TGTGCCAGCAGTTACCCCGACAGTTACGAGCAGTACTTC.

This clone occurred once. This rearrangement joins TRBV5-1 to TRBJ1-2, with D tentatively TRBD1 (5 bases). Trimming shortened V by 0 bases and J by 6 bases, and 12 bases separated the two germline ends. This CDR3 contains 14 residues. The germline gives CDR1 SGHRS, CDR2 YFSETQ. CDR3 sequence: CASSLARVGDGYTF. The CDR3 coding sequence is TGCGCCAGCAGCTTGGCCAGGGTAGGAGATGGCTACACCTTC.

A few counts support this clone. CDR3 residues: CASIKTGTENSPLHF. The CDR3 bases are TGTGCCAGCATTAAGACCGGGACAGAGAATTCACCCCTCCACTTT. V is TRBV2 and J is TRBJ1-6, with TRBD1 identical over 7 bases. Germline values: CDR1 SNHLY, CDR2 FYNNEI. The trim removed 7 bases at V and 7 bases at J, leaving 10 bases unmatched. This CDR3 has 15 amino acids. Combining the CDR3 with reference TRBV2 and TRBJ1-6 gives the whole variable domain EPEVTQTPSHQVTQMGQEVILRCVPISNHLYFYWYRQILGQKVEFLVSFYNNEISEKSEIFDDQFSVERPDGSNFTLKIRSTKLEDSAMYFCASIKTGTENSPLHFGNGTRLTVT.

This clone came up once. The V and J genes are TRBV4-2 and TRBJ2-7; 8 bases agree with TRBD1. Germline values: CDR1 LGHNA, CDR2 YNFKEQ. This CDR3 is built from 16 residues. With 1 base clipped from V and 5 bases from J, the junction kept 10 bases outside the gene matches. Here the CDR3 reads CASSQASKDRADEQYF. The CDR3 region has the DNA TGTGCCAGCAGCCAAGCAAGCAAGGACAGGGCTGACGAGCAGTACTTC.

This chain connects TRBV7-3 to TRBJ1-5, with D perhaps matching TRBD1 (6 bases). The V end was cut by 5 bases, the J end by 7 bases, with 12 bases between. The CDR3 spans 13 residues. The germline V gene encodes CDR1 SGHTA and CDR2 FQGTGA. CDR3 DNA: TGTGCCAGCAGCCAGGGGATCGGACAGCCCCAGCATTTT. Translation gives CASSQGIGQPQHF.

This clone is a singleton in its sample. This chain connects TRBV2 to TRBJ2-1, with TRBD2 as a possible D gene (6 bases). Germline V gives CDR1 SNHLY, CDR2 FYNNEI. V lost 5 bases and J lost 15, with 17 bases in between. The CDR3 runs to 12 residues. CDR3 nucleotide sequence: TGTGCCAGCAGTCCTCAGTCGGGGGTGTCGTTCTTC. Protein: CASSPQSGVSFF. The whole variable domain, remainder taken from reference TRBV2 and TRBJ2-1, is EPEVTQTPSHQVTQMGQEVILRCVPISNHLYFYWYRQILGQKVEFLVSFYNNEISEKSEIFDDQFSVERPDGSNFTLKIRSTKLEDSAMYFCASSPQSGVSFFGPGTRLTVL.

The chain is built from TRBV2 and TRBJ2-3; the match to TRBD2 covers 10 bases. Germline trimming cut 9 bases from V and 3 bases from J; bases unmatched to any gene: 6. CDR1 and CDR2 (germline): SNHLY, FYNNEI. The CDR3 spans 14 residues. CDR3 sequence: CASGLAGVTDTQYF. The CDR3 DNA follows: TGTGCCAGTGGCCTAGCGGGGGTAACAGATACGCAGTATTTT.

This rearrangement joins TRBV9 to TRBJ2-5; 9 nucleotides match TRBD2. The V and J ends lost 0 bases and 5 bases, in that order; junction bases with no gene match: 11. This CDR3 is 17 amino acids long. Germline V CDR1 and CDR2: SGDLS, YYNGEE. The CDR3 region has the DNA TGTGCCAGCAGCGTAGGAGGGAGCGGGGGGCTTAAGGAGACCCAGTACTTC. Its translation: CASSVGGSGGLKETQYF.

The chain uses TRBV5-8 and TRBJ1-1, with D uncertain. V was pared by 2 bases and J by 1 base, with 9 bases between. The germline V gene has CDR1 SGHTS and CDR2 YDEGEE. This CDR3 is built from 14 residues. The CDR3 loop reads CASSFSVWNTEAFF. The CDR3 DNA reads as TGTGCCAGCAGCTTTAGCGTGTGGAACACTGAAGCTTTCTTT.

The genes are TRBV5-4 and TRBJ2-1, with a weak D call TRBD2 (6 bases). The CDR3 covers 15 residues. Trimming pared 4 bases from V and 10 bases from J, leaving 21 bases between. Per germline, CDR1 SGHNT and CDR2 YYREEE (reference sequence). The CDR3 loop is CASSPTSPLGEEQFF. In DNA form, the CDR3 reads TGTGCCAGCAGCCCGACTAGTCCCTTGGGCGAGGAGCAGTTCTTC.

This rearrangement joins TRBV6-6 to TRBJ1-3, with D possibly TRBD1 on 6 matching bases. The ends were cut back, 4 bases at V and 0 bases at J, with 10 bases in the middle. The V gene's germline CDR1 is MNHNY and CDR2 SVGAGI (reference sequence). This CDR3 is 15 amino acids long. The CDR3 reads CASSLTGTSGNTIYF. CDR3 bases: TGTGCCAGCAGTTTAACAGGGACCTCTGGAAACACCATATATTTT.